These T cell receptor beta chains were read from a single sample in a study of T cells in Graves' hyperthyroidism and ophthalmopathy. TCRdb reanalysed the multiplex PCR reads using MiXCR and keeps one entry per CDR3 protein. This sample has 600,000 to 750,000 distinct CDR3 sequences, with 17% found just once. The sequenced material came from blood. The origin of the receptors is a man aged 50-60 years with Graves' hyperthyroidism. CDR3s include the opening cysteine and the closing phenylalanine or tryptophan. Fields, in order: D gene, V gene, J gene, clone size, CDR3 protein, CDR3 DNA. A D gene is named only where the DNA matches it firmly. Clone size, where shown, is once, few, many, or a class for clones that have expanded.

D: NA; V: TRBV11-2; J: TRBJ2-3; size: many; CDR3: CASISLRGSGTDTQYF; DNA: TGTGCCAGCATCAGCTTAAGGGGTAGCGGCACAGATACGCAGTATTTT
D: NA; V: TRBV19; J: TRBJ2-1; size: NA; CDR3: CASSIGPGRDYNEQFF; DNA: TGTGCCAGTAGTATAGGCCCAGGCAGGGACTACAATGAGCAGTTCTTC
D: TRBD1; V: TRBV19; J: TRBJ1-5; size: many; CDR3: CASSGGTGGHNQPQHF; DNA: TGTGCCAGTAGTGGGGGGACAGGGGGCCACAATCAGCCCCAGCATTTT
D: NA; V: TRBV7-9; J: TRBJ2-7; size: few; CDR3: CASSLTDYPGDEQYF; DNA: TGTGCCAGCAGCTTAACTGACTACCCAGGCGACGAGCAGTACTTC
D: TRBD1; V: TRBV5-1; J: TRBJ2-7; size: few; CDR3: CASSFNRGYEQYF; DNA: TGCGCCAGCAGCTTTAACAGGGGCTACGAGCAGTACTTC
D: NA; V: TRBV20-1; J: TRBJ2-5; size: NA; CDR3: CSVLEVTQYF; DNA: TGCAGTGTTTTAGAGGTGACCCAGTACTTC
D: NA; V: TRBV10-1; J: TRBJ2-2; size: many; CDR3: CASSESSRRNTGELFF; DNA: TGCGCCAGCAGTGAGTCGAGTCGGAGGAACACCGGGGAGCTGTTTTTT
D: NA; V: TRBV10-2; J: TRBJ2-7; size: NA; CDR3: CATNSGETYEQYF; DNA: TGCGCCACGAATTCTGGTGAAACCTACGAGCAGTACTTC
D: NA; V: TRBV28; J: TRBJ1-2; size: NA; CDR3: CASSLSWVAYGYTF; DNA: TGTGCCAGCAGTTTATCATGGGTGGCCTATGGCTACACCTTC
D: NA; V: TRBV7-2; J: TRBJ1-5; size: NA; CDR3: CASSLMGGDGNQPQHF; DNA: TGTGCCAGCAGCTTAATGGGGGGCGACGGCAATCAGCCCCAGCATTTT
D: NA; V: TRBV3-1; J: TRBJ1-1; size: NA; CDR3: CASNRGLGVEAFF; DNA: TGTGCCAGCAATCGAGGGCTAGGGGTCGAAGCTTTCTTT
D: NA; V: TRBV29-1; J: TRBJ2-7; size: few; CDR3: CSVEDTGSYEQYF; DNA: TGCAGCGTTGAAGATACAGGGAGCTACGAGCAGTACTTC
D: TRBD2; V: TRBV6-2/TRBV6-3; J: TRBJ2-2; size: few; CDR3: CASLFPSGPHGELFF; DNA: TGTGCCAGCCTTTTTCCTAGCGGGCCCCACGGGGAGCTGTTTTTT
D: TRBD1; V: TRBV12-3/TRBV12-4; J: TRBJ1-2; size: NA; CDR3: CASRLQGVGYGYTF; DNA: TGTGCCAGCAGGTTACAGGGGGTGGGCTATGGCTACACCTTC
D: NA; V: TRBV6-1; J: TRBJ1-1; size: many; CDR3: CASSAPGEKAFF; DNA: TGTGCCAGCAGTGCCCCGGGGGAGAAAGCTTTCTTT
D: TRBD1; V: TRBV19; J: TRBJ2-1; size: NA; CDR3: CASSKRTGYPYNEQFF; DNA: TGTGCCAGTAGTAAACGGACAGGGTATCCCTACAATGAGCAGTTCTTC
D: NA; V: TRBV6-1; J: TRBJ2-4; size: once; CDR3: CASRPQTDNIQYF; DNA: TGTGCCAGCAGGCCTCAGACTGATAACATTCAGTACTTC
D: NA; V: TRBV7-9; J: TRBJ2-7; size: once; CDR3: CASSWSDLEPYEQYF; DNA: TGTGCCAGCAGCTGGAGCGACTTGGAACCCTACGAGCAGTACTTC
D: TRBD1; V: TRBV12-3/TRBV12-4; J: TRBJ1-1; size: many; CDR3: CASSWGQLNTEAFF; DNA: TGTGCCAGCAGTTGGGGACAGCTGAACACTGAAGCTTTCTTT
D: NA; V: TRBV6-1; J: TRBJ2-1; size: many; CDR3: CASSEHVGGAREQFF; DNA: TGTGCCAGCAGTGAACACGTAGGTGGGGCTCGTGAGCAGTTCTTC
D: NA; V: TRBV7-2; J: TRBJ2-3; size: few; CDR3: CASSRDRSSTDTQYF; DNA: TGTGCCAGCAGCAGAGACAGGTCTAGCACAGATACGCAGTATTTT
D: NA; V: TRBV9; J: TRBJ1-1; size: NA; CDR3: CASSVHYGNTEAFF; DNA: TGTGCCAGCAGCGTCCATTACGGTAACACTGAAGCTTTCTTT
D: TRBD2; V: TRBV30; J: TRBJ2-5; size: few; CDR3: CAWRGAGARETQYF; DNA: TGTGCCTGGAGGGGAGCGGGAGCCAGAGAGACCCAGTACTTC
D: TRBD2; V: TRBV5-6; J: TRBJ2-1; size: few; CDR3: CASRVSGSYNEQFF; DNA: TGTGCCAGCAGGGTAAGCGGGAGTTACAATGAGCAGTTCTTC
D: NA; V: TRBV18; J: TRBJ1-6; size: few; CDR3: CASSPSLFGVQEGTTLHF; DNA: TGTGCCAGCTCCCCCTCGTTGTTCGGTGTCCAGGAAGGGACCACCCTCCACTTT
D: TRBD2; V: TRBV18; J: TRBJ2-1; size: many; CDR3: CASQGTSGRNEQFF; DNA: TGTGCCAGCCAAGGGACTAGTGGGCGCAATGAGCAGTTCTTC
D: TRBD2; V: TRBV7-2; J: TRBJ2-5; size: few; CDR3: CASSSSASGRQETQYF; DNA: TGTGCCAGCAGCTCCTCGGCTAGCGGGAGGCAAGAGACCCAGTACTTC
D: NA; V: TRBV10-3; J: TRBJ1-1; size: NA; CDR3: CAIRGGTEAFF; DNA: TGTGCCATCAGGGGTGGAACTGAAGCTTTCTTT
D: NA; V: TRBV6-1; J: TRBJ2-7; size: few; CDR3: CASSYSAEQYF; DNA: TGTGCCAGCAGTTATTCCGCCGAGCAGTACTTC
D: TRBD1; V: TRBV28; J: TRBJ1-4; size: NA; CDR3: CASLRGRDEKLFF; DNA: TGTGCCAGCCTCAGGGGGCGCGATGAAAAACTGTTTTTT
D: NA; V: TRBV5-1; J: TRBJ2-2; size: few; CDR3: CASSPGTPSAGELFF; DNA: TGCGCCAGCAGCCCGGGGACACCCTCGGCCGGGGAGCTGTTTTTT
D: TRBD2; V: TRBV30; J: TRBJ2-7; size: NA; CDR3: CAWSGPGLAVYEQYF; DNA: TGTGCCTGGAGTGGACCGGGACTAGCGGTCTACGAGCAGTACTTC
D: NA; V: TRBV7-2; J: TRBJ1-2; size: many; CDR3: CASTLEGGQNYGYTF; DNA: TGTGCCAGCACCCTAGAAGGTGGGCAGAACTATGGCTACACCTTC
D: NA; V: TRBV4-1; J: TRBJ1-2; size: NA; CDR3: CASSQDISYGYTF; DNA: TGCGCCAGCAGCCAAGACATAAGCTATGGCTACACCTTC
D: NA; V: TRBV28; J: TRBJ1-2; size: many; CDR3: CASSFGQPYGYTF; DNA: TGTGCCAGCAGTTTTGGGCAGCCCTATGGCTACACCTTC
D: NA; V: TRBV10-3; J: TRBJ1-2; size: many; CDR3: CAITLDGPVYGYTF; DNA: TGTGCCATCACCTTGGACGGCCCCGTCTATGGCTACACCTTC
D: TRBD1; V: TRBV11-1; J: TRBJ1-1; size: many; CDR3: CASSTDRAIAEAFF; DNA: TGTGCCAGCAGCACAGACAGGGCAATCGCTGAAGCTTTCTTT
D: NA; V: TRBV18; J: TRBJ2-7; size: few; CDR3: CASSRERGGSDEQYF; DNA: TGTGCCAGCTCCCGGGAGAGGGGGGGCTCCGACGAGCAGTACTTC
D: TRBD1; V: TRBV18; J: TRBJ1-1; size: many; CDR3: CASSRQGEAFF; DNA: TGTGCCAGCTCGCGACAGGGAGAAGCTTTCTTT
D: NA; V: TRBV5-1; J: TRBJ2-5; size: few; CDR3: CASSLAGAPAQETQYF; DNA: TGCGCCAGCAGCTTGGCCGGGGCCCCGGCCCAAGAGACCCAGTACTTC
D: NA; V: TRBV7-6; J: TRBJ1-4; size: NA; CDR3: CASSLAAGRAEKLFF; DNA: TGTGCCAGCAGCTTAGCGGCAGGGCGGGCTGAAAAACTGTTTTTT
D: TRBD1; V: TRBV27; J: TRBJ1-6; size: many; CDR3: CASRPGTGTHSPLHF; DNA: TGTGCCAGCAGACCAGGGACAGGGACGCATTCACCCCTCCACTTT
D: NA; V: TRBV11-2; J: TRBJ1-3; size: many; CDR3: CASSLGPPTSGNTIYF; DNA: TGTGCCAGCAGCTTAGGGCCACCGACCTCTGGAAACACCATATATTTT
D: TRBD2; V: TRBV9; J: TRBJ2-7; size: many; CDR3: CASSESGRTYEQYF; DNA: TGTGCCAGCAGCGAGAGCGGGAGAACGTACGAGCAGTACTTC
D: NA; V: TRBV7-2; J: TRBJ2-7; size: many; CDR3: CASSSIYEQYF; DNA: TGTGCCAGCAGCTCCATATACGAGCAGTACTTC
D: NA; V: TRBV24-1; J: TRBJ2-1; size: NA; CDR3: CATSDPGPSLYNEQFF; DNA: TGTGCCACCAGTGATCCGGGCCCGTCCTTATACAATGAGCAGTTCTTC
D: NA; V: TRBV12-3/TRBV12-4; J: TRBJ2-2; size: NA; CDR3: CAGARGGVTGELFF; DNA: TGTGCCGGGGCCAGGGGGGGGGTAACCGGGGAGCTGTTTTTT
D: TRBD2; V: TRBV29-1; J: TRBJ2-7; size: few; CDR3: CSALSGSRYEQYF; DNA: TGCAGCGCCCTTAGCGGGAGTCGTTACGAGCAGTACTTC
D: TRBD2; V: TRBV28; J: TRBJ2-3; size: few; CDR3: CASSFFGLVRRESPGTDTQYF; DNA: TGTGCCAGCAGTTTTTTTGGATTGGTCAGGCGGGAGAGTCCGGGCACAGATACGCAGTATTTT
D: NA; V: TRBV28; J: TRBJ1-2; size: many; CDR3: CATRTGTVYGYTF; DNA: TGTGCCACGCGAACCGGGACGGTCTATGGCTACACCTTC
D: TRBD2; V: TRBV4-1; J: TRBJ2-3; size: NA; CDR3: CASSQLAGNTDTQYF; DNA: TGCGCCAGCAGCCAGCTAGCGGGAAACACAGATACGCAGTATTTT
D: NA; V: TRBV28; J: TRBJ1-2; size: many; CDR3: CASSNTQGGYGYTF; DNA: TGTGCCAGCAGCAACACCCAGGGTGGTTATGGCTACACCTTC
D: NA; V: TRBV2; J: TRBJ2-7; size: many; CDR3: CASSEGGFPLYEQYF; DNA: TGTGCCAGCAGTGAGGGCGGATTCCCCCTTTACGAGCAGTACTTC
D: TRBD2; V: TRBV12-3/TRBV12-4; J: TRBJ2-7; size: many; CDR3: CASNPSGSYEQYF; DNA: TGTGCCAGCAATCCTAGCGGGAGCTACGAGCAGTACTTC